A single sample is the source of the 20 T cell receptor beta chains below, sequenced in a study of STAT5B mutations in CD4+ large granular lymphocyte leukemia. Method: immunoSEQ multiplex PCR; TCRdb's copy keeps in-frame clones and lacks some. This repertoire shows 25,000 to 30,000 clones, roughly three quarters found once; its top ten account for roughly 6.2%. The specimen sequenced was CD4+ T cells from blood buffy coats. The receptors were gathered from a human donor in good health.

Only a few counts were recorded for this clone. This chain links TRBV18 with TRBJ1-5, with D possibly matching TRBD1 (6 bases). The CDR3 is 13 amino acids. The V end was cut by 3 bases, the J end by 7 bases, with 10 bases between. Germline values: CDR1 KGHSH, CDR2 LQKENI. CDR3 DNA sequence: TGTGCCAGCTCACCGCAGGGGAACCAGCCCCAGCATTTT. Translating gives CASSPQGNQPQHF.

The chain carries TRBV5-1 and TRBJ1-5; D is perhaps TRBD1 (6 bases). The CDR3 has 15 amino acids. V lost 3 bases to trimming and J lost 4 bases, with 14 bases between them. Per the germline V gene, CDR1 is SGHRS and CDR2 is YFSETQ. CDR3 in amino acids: CASSSEGGGNQPQHF. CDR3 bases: TGCGCCAGCAGCTCGGAGGGGGGTGGGAATCAGCCCCAGCATTTT.

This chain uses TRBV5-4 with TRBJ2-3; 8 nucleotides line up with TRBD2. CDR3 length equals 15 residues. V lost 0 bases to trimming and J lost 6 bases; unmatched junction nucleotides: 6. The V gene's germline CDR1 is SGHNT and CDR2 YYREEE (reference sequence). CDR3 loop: CASSLAGGYQDTQYF. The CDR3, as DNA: TGTGCCAGCAGCTTGGCGGGGGGGTATCAGGATACGCAGTATTTT.

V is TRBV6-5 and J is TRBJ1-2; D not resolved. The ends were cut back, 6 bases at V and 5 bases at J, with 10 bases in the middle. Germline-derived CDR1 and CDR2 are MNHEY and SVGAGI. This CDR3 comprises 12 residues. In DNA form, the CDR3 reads TGTGCCAGCAGGGAGAGTGGTTATGGCTACACCTTC. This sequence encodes CASRESGYGYTF.

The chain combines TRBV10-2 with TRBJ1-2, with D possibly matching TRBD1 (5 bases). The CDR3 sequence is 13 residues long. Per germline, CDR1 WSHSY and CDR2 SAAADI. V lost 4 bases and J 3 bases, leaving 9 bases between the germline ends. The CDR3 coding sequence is TGCGCCAGCAGTGTCGGGGGGGACTATGGCTACACCTTC. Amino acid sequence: CASSVGGDYGYTF.

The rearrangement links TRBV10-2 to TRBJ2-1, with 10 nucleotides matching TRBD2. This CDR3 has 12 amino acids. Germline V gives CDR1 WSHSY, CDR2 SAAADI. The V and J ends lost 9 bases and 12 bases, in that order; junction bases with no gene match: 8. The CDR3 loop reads CASRAIAGGQFF. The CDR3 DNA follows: TGCGCCAGTCGAGCAATAGCGGGGGGGCAGTTCTTC.

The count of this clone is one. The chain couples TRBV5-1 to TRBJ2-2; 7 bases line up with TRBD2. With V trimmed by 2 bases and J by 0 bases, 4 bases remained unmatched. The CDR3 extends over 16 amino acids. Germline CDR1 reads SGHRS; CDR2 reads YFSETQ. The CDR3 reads CASSFRGDANTGELFF. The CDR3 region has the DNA TGCGCCAGCAGCTTCCGGGGGGATGCGAACACCGGGGAGCTGTTTTTT.

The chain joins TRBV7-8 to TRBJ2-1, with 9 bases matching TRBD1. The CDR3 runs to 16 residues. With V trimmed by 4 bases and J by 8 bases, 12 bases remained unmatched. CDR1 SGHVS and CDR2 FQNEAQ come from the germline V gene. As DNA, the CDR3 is TGTGCCAGCAGCTCCGTTGGGACAGGGAAAATGCATGAGCAGTTCTTC. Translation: CASSSVGTGKMHEQFF.

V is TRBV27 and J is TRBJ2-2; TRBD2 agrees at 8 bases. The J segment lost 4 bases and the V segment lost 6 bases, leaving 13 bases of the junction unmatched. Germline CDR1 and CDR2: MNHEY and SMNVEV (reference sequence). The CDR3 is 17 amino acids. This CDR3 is CASSPASAGAVTGELFF. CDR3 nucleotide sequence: TGTGCCAGCAGCCCCGCTTCAGCGGGGGCCGTCACCGGGGAGCTGTTTTTT.

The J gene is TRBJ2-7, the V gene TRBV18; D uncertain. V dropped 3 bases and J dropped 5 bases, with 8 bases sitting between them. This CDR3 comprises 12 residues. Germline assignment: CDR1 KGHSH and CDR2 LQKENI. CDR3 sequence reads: CASSPSSDEQYF. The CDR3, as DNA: TGTGCCAGCTCACCGTCTTCGGACGAGCAGTACTTC.

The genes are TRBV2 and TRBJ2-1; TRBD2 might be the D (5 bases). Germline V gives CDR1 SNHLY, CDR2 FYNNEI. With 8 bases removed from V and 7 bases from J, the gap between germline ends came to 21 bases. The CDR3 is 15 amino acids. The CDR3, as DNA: TGTGCCAGCCTCGAACTGCCGGACTTGGGGAATGAGCAGTTCTTC. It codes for CASLELPDLGNEQFF.

For the CDR3, the DNA is TGTGCCATCAGTCCCCGCGGGGGTACCCCGCAAGAACTGTTTTTT. Translating it yields CAISPRGGTPQELFF. The chain carries TRBV10-3 and TRBJ1-4; D might be TRBD1 (5 bases). CDR1 is ENHRY, CDR2 SYGVKD, per germline. V lost 5 bases and J 12 bases, leaving 22 bases between the germline ends. The CDR3 length is 15 residues.

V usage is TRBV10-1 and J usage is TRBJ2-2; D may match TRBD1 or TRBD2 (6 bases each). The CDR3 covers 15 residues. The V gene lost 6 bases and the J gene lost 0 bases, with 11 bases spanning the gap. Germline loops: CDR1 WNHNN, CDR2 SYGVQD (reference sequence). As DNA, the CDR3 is TGCGCCAGCAGACCGGAGGGGGCGAACACCGGGGAGCTGTTTTTT. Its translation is CASRPEGANTGELFF.

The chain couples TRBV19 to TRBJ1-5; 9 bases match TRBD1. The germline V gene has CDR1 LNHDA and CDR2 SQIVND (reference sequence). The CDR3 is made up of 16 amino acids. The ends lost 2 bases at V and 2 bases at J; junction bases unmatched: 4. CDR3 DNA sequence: TGTGCCAGTAGTATAACAGGGGGCTATGGCAATCAGCCCCAGCATTTT. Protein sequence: CASSITGGYGNQPQHF.

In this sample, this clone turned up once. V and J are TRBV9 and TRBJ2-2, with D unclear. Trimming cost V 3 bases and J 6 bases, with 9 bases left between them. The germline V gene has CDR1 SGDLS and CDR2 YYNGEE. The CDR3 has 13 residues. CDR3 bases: TGTGCCAGCAGCGAGCGCATCTCCGGGGAGCTGTTTTTT. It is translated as CASSERISGELFF.

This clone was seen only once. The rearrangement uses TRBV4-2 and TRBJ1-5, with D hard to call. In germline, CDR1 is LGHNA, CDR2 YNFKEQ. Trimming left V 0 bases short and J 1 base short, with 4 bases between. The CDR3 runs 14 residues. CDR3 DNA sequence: TGTGCCAGCAGCCAAGATGGCAGCAATCAGCCCCAGCATTTT. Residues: CASSQDGSNQPQHF.

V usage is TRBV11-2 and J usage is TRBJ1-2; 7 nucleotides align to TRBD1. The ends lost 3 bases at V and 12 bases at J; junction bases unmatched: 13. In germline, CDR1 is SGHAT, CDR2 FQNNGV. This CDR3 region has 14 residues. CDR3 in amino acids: CASSLAPGQKLDTF. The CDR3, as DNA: TGTGCCAGCAGCTTGGCCCCGGGACAGAAATTAGACACCTTC.

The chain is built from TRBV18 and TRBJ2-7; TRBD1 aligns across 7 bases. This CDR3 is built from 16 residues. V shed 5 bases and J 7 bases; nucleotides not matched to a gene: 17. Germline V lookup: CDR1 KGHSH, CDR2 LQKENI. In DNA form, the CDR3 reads TGTGCCAGCTCAAGCTCCACGGGACAGACCCATGGGGAGCAGTACGTC. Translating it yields CASSSSTGQTHGEQYV.

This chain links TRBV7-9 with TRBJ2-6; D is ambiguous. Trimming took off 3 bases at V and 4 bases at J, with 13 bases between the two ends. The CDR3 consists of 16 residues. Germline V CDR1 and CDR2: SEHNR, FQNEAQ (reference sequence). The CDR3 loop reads CASSFVGLKGANVLTF. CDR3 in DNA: TGTGCCAGCAGCTTTGTAGGGCTGAAGGGGGCCAACGTCCTGACTTTC.

In DNA form, the CDR3 reads TGTGCCAGCAGTCCATCAGGGTTCTCCTATGGCTACACCTTC. Its translation is CASSPSGFSYGYTF. The chain employs TRBV27 and TRBJ1-2, with D perhaps TRBD1 (5 bases). The germline V gene encodes CDR1 MNHEY and CDR2 SMNVEV (reference sequence). V dropped 5 bases and J dropped 4 bases, with 14 bases sitting between them. The CDR3 extends over 14 amino acids.